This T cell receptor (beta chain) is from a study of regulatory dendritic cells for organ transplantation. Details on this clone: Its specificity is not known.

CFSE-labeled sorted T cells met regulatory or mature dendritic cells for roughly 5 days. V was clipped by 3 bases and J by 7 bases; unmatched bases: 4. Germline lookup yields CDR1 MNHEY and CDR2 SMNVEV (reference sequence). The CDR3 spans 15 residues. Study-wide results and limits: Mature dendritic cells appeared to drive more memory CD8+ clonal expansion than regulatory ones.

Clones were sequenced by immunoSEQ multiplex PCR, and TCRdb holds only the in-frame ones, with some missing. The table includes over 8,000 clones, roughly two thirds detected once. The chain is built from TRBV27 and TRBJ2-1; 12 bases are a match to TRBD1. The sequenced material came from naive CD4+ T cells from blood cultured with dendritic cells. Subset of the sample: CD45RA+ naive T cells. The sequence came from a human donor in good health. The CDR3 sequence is CASSFRDRGRNEQFF. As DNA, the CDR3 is TGTGCCAGCAGTTTTCGGGACAGGGGGCGAAATGAGCAGTTCTTC.